This TCR beta chain was obtained from a study of T cell changes during pregnancy in multiple sclerosis. V lost 6 bases, J lost 7 bases, and 10 bases lay in between. In germline, CDR1 is DFQATT, CDR2 SNEGSKA (reference sequence). There are 11 residues in the CDR3. Sequencing used immunoSEQ multiplex PCR; TCRdb keeps in-frame clones, though not all of them. The sample records under 65,000 clones, around nine tenths being singletons. This chain uses TRBV20-1 with TRBJ1-5; perhaps TRBD1 as D (6 bases). This material consisted of peripheral blood, taken in the second trimester of pregnancy. This sequence originates from a female donor with multiple sclerosis, enrolled in a pregnancy study. CDR3 amino acids: CSATGRQPQHF. DNA for the CDR3: TGCAGTGCCACAGGGAGACAGCCCCAGCATTTT.